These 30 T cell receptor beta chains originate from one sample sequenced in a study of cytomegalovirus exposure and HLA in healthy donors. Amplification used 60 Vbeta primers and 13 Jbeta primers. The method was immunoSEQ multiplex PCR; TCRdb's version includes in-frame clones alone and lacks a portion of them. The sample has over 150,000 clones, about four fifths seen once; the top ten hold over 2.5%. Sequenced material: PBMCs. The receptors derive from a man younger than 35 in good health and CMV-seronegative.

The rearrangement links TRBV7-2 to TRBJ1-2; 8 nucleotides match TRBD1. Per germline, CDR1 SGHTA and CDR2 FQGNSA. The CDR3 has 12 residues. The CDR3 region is CSNRGNYYGYTF. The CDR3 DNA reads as TGTAGCAACAGGGGGAACTACTATGGCTACACCTTC.

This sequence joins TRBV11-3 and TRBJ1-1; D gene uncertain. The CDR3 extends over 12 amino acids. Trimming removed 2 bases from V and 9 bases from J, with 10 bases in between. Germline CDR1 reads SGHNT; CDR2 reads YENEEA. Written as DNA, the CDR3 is TGTGCCAGCAGCTTACCTCCCGGGAAAGCTTTCTTT. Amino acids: CASSLPPGKAFF.

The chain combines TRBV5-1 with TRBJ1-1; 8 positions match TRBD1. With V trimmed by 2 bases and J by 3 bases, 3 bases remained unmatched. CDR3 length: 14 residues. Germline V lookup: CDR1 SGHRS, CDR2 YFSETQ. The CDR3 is CASSFATGDTEAFF. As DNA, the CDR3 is TGCGCCAGCAGCTTCGCGACAGGGGACACTGAAGCTTTCTTT.

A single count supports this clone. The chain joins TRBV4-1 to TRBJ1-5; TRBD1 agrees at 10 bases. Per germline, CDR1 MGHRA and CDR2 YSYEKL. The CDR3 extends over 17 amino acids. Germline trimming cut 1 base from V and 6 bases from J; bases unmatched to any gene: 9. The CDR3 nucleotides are TGCGCCAGCAGCCAAGTGGGACAGGGGCCCCGGGGTCAGCCCCAGCATTTT. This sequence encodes CASSQVGQGPRGQPQHF.

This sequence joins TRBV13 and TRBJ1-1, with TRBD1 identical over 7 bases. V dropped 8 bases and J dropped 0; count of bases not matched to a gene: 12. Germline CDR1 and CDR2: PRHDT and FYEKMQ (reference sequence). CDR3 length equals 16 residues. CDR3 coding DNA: TGTGCCAGCGGACCCGGACAGGCATACCTGAACACTGAAGCTTTCTTT. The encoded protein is CASGPGQAYLNTEAFF.

The CDR3 DNA reads TGTGCCATCAGTGAGTCAACAGGACTAGCGATCCGAGAGACCCAGTACTTC. It codes for CAISESTGLAIRETQYF. The V gene is TRBV10-3, the J gene TRBJ2-5; TRBD2 matches 9 bases. Germline CDR1 ENHRY, CDR2 SYGVKD. V was clipped by 0 bases and J by 4 bases; unmatched bases: 9. CDR3 length: 17 residues.

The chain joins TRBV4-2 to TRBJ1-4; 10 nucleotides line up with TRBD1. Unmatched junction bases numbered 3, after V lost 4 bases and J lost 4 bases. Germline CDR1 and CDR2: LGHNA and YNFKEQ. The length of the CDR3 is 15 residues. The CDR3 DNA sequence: TGTGCCAGCAGCCTGCGGGACAGGGGTAATGAAAAACTGTTTTTT. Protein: CASSLRDRGNEKLFF.

CDR3 sequence reads: CASSPRGGISDTQYF. For the CDR3, the DNA is TGTGCCAGCAGCCCTAGAGGGGGTATCTCAGATACGCAGTATTTT. This sequence joins TRBV6-5 and TRBJ2-3; D perhaps matches TRBD1 (6 bases). Looked up from germline, CDR1 is MNHEY and CDR2 is SVGAGI. The germline V and J ends were trimmed by 6 bases and 4 bases, with 17 bases remaining between them. This CDR3 spans 15 amino acids.

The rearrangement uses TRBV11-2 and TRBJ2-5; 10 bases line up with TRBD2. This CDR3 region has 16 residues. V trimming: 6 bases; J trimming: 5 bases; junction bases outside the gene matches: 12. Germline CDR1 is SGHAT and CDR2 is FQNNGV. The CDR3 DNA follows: TGTGCCAGCAGAACCGTAGCGGGGGGCAAGTGGGAGACCCAGTACTTC. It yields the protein CASRTVAGGKWETQYF.

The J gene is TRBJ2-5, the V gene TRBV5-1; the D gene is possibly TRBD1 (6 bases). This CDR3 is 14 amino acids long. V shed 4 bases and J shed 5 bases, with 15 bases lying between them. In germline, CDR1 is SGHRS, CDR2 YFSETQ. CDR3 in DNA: TGCGCCAGCAGCGACCAGGGGTACGGCGAGACCCAGTACTTC. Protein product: CASSDQGYGETQYF.

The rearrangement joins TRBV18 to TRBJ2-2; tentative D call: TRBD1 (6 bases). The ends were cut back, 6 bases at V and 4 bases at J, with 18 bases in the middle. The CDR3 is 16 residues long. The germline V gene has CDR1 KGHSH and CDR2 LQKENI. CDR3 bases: TGTGCCAGCTCTCCGTCAGGGGCGGGCGCCACCGGGGAGCTGTTTTTT. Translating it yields CASSPSGAGATGELFF.

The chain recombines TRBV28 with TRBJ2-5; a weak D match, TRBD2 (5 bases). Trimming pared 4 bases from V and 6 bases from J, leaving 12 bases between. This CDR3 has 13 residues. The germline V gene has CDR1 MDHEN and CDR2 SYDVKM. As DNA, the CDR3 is TGTGCCAGCAGTTCTCAGGTCGGGAAGACCCAGTACTTC. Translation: CASSSQVGKTQYF.

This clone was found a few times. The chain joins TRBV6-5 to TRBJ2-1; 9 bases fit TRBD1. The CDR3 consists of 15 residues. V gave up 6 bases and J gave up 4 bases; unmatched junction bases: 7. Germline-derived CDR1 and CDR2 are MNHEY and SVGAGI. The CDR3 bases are TGTGCCAGCAGCCACGGACAGGGGCCGTACAATGAGCAGTTCTTC. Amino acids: CASSHGQGPYNEQFF.

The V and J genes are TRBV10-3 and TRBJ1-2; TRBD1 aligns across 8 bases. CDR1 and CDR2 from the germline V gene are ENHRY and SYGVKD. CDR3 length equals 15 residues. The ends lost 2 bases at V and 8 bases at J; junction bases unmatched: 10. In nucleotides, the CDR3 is TGTGCCATCAGTGAGGTTCCAGGGGGCCAAGGAGGCTACACCTTC. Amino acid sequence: CAISEVPGGQGGYTF.

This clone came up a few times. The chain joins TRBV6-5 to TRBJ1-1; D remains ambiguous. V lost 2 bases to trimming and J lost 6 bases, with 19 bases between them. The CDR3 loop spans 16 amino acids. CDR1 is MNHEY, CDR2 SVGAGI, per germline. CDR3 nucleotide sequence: TGTGCCAGCAGTTACGGAGGCGGAACGCCGTTCGCTGAAGCTTTCTTT. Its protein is CASSYGGGTPFAEAFF.

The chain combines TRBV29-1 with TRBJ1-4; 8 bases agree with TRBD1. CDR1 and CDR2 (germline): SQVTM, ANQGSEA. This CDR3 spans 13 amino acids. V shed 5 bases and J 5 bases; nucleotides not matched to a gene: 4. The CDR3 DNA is TGCAGCGTTCGACAGGGGAGCAATGAAAAACTGTTTTTT. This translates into CSVRQGSNEKLFF.

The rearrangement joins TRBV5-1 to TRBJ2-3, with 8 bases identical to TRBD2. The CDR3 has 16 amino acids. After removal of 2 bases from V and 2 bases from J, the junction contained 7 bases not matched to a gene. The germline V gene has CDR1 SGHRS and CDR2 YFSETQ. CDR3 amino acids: CASSFGGASNTDTQYF. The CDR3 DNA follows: TGCGCCAGCAGCTTCGGGGGGGCCAGTAACACAGATACGCAGTATTTT.

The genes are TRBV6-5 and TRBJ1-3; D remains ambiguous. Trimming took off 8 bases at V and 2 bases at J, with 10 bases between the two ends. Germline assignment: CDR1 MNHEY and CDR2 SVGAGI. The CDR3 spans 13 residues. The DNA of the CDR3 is TGTGCCAGCCTGCGCGGGCCTGGAAACACCATATATTTT. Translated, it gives CASLRGPGNTIYF.

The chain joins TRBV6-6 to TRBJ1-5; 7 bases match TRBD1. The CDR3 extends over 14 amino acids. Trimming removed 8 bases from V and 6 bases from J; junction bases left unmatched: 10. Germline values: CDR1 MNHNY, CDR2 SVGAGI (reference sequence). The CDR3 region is CASGERGPSQPQHF. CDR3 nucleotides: TGTGCCAGCGGCGAGAGGGGGCCAAGTCAGCCCCAGCATTTT.

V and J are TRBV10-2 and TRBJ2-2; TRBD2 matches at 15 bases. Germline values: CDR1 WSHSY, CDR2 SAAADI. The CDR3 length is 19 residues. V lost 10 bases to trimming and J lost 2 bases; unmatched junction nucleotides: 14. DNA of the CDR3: TGCGCCACCACGTCTTTGGGACTAGCGGGGGGAATAAACACCGGGGAGCTGTTTTTT. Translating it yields CATTSLGLAGGINTGELFF.

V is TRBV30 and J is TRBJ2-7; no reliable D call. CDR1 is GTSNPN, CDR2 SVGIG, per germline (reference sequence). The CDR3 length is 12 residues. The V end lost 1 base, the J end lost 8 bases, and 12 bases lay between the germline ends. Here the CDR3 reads CAWSAQRAKQYF. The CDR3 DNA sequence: TGTGCCTGGAGTGCCCAGCGCGCGAAGCAGTACTTC.

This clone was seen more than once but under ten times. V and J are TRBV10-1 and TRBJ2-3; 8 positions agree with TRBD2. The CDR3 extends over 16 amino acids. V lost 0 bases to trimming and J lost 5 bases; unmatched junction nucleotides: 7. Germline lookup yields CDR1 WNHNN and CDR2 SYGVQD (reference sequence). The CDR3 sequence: CASSESGGGPVDTQYF. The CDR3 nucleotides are TGCGCCAGCAGTGAGTCCGGGGGGGGGCCTGTAGATACGCAGTATTTT.

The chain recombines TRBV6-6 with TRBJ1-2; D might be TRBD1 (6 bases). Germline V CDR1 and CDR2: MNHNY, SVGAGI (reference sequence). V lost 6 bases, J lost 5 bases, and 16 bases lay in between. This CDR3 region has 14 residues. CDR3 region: CASSYLQGGYGYTF. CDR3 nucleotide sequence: TGTGCCAGCAGCTACCTACAGGGAGGGTATGGCTACACCTTC.

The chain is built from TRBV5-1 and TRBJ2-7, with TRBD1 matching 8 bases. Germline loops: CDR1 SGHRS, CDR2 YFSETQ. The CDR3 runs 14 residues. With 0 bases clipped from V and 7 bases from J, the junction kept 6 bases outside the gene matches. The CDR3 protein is CASSLAGGASEQYV. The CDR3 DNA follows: TGCGCCAGCAGCTTGGCAGGGGGCGCGTCAGAGCAGTACGTC.

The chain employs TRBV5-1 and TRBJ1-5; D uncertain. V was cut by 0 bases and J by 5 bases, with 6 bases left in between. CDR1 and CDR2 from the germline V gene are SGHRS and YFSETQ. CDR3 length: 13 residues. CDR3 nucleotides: TGCGCCAGCAGCTTGGGGGAGGATCAGCCCCAGCATTTT. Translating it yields CASSLGEDQPQHF.

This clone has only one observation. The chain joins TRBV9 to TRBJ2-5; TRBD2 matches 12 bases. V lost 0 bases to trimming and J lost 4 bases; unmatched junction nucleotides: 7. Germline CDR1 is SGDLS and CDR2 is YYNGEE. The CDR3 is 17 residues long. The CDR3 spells CASSVVGGGLAGETQYF. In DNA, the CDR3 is TGTGCCAGCAGCGTAGTGGGGGGGGGACTAGCGGGAGAGACCCAGTACTTC.

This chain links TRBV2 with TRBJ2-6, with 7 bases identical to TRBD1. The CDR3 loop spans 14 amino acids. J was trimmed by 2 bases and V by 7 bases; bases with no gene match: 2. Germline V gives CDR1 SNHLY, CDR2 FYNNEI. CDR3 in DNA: TGTGCCAGCAATCAGGGGGCTGGGGCCAACGTCCTGACTTTC. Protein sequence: CASNQGAGANVLTF.

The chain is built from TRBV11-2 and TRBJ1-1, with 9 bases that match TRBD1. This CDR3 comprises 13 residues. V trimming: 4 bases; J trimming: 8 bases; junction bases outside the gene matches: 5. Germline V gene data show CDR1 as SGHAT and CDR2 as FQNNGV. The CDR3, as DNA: TGTGCCAGCAGCTGGACAGGGGCAACAGAAGCTTTCTTT. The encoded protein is CASSWTGATEAFF.

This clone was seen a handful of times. CDR3 DNA: TGTGCCAGCAGCTTCAGATCCCTAGCCAAAAACATTCAGTACTTC. Its translation: CASSFRSLAKNIQYF. This chain joins TRBV5-6 and TRBJ2-4; D remains ambiguous. Trimming cost V 2 bases and J 0 bases, with 9 bases left between them. Per the germline V gene, CDR1 is SGHDT and CDR2 is YYEEEE. The CDR3 is 15 amino acids.

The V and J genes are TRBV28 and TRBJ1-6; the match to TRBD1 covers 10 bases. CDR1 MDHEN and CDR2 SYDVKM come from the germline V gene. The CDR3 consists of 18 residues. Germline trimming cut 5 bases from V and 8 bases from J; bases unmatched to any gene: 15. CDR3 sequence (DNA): TGTGCCAGCAGTGTGATATGGGGGACAGGGGTCATGCATTCACCCCTCCACTTT. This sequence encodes CASSVIWGTGVMHSPLHF.